This TCR beta chain was sequenced during a study of blood T cell repertoires in COVID-19. Study context: Italy, Spain and the United States were the sources of the convalescent and acute COVID-19 samples.

Study processing details: Nucleated cell counts were estimated from reference gene primer amplification. Only in-frame clones appear in the TCRdb table, and some are missing; sequencing was by immunoSEQ multiplex PCR. The D gene and trimming were derived from the DNA, and the V and J assignments and clone size from that table. The table includes about 200,000 clones, more than 75% detected once. Trimming shortened V by 1 base and J by 4 bases, and 9 bases separated the two germline ends. The germline V gene encodes CDR1 LNHDA and CDR2 SQIVND (reference sequence). This CDR3 is 14 amino acids long. The origin of this receptor is a man in his forties with active or convalescent COVID-19. The V gene is TRBV19, the J gene TRBJ2-3, with D unresolved. The sample was peripheral blood. This CDR3 is CASSIGLEADTQYF. CDR3 bases: TGTGCCAGTAGTATAGGTCTCGAGGCAGATACGCAGTATTTT.